These 14 T cell receptor beta chains came from one sample sequenced in a study of blood T cells in healthy people across ages (dated by TCRdb to 2014 to 2015). The method was 5' RACE. The sequencer was an Illumina HiSeq 2500. The second PCR ran for about 6 to 12 cycles and used a J-beta primer mix along with a sample-barcoded 5' primer. The public reads were reanalyzed by TCRdb: fastp trimming at Q25, MiXCR alignment, in-frame beta chains only. Under each unique CDR3 protein, matching rows form one entry showing the most common genes and DNA. A total of under 1,000,000 distinct CDR3 sequences appear in this sample, about 36% of them only once. The ten top clones hold approximately 12% of the sample. The source material was blood. The receptors derive from a young man in good health.

Only a few counts were recorded for this clonotype. The CDR3 sequence: CASSLHRGQFF. The CDR3 bases are TGTGCCAGCAGTTTACACAGGGGGCAGTTCTTC. V and J are TRBV12-3 or TRBV12-4 and TRBJ2-1; TRBD1 agrees at 7 bases. With 2 bases clipped from V and 12 bases from J, the junction kept 1 base outside the gene matches. The CDR3 contains 11 residues.

For this clonotype: A read error may be the cause here, since a much bigger clone is one base away. The J gene is TRBJ2-3, the V gene TRBV12-3 or TRBV12-4, with 7 bases identical to TRBD2. The CDR3 spans 15 residues. V trimming: 10 bases; J trimming: 2 bases; junction bases outside the gene matches: 12. CDR3: CAISPTSANTDTQYF. The CDR3, as DNA: TGTGCCATCTCCCCAACTAGCGCTAACACAGATACGCAGTATTTT.

The sample holds a few counts of this clonotype. The chain couples TRBV5-1 to TRBJ2-3; D is ambiguous. From germline, CDR1 is SGHRS and CDR2 YFSETQ. The V gene lost 0 bases and the J gene lost 2 bases, with 7 bases spanning the gap. This CDR3 region has 14 residues. DNA of the CDR3: TGCGCCAGCAGCTTGGGCAGACCCACAGATACGCAGTATTTT. It codes for CASSLGRPTDTQYF.

This clonotype occurred many times. The chain joins TRBV9 to TRBJ2-7; TRBD1 is a possible D gene (6 bases). The V gene lost 0 bases and the J gene lost 0 bases, with 10 bases spanning the gap. CDR1 is SGDLS, CDR2 YYNGEE, per germline. The CDR3 totals 15 residues. The CDR3 protein is CASSVGDTFSYEQYF. As DNA, the CDR3 is TGTGCCAGCAGCGTAGGGGACACCTTCTCCTACGAGCAGTACTTC.

This clonotype was found many times. This chain connects TRBV7-2 to TRBJ2-1, with 8 bases aligning to TRBD2. The V and J ends lost 7 bases and 6 bases, in that order; junction bases with no gene match: 14. CDR1 and CDR2 (germline): SGHTA, FQGNSA. This CDR3 contains 16 residues. CDR3 protein: CASTAGSGVYGNEQFF. The DNA of the CDR3 is TGTGCCAGCACCGCGGGTAGCGGGGTTTATGGCAATGAGCAGTTCTTC.

This clonotype appeared a few times. This chain connects TRBV12-3 or TRBV12-4 to TRBJ2-5; D is unresolved. The CDR3 is 13 residues long. The V end lost 6 bases, the J end lost 3 bases, and 11 bases lay between the germline ends. The chain's CDR3 is CASRETLEETQYF. Written as DNA, the CDR3 is TGTGCCAGCAGAGAGACGCTGGAAGAGACCCAGTACTTC.

The chain carries TRBV7-8 and TRBJ2-3; 8 nucleotides line up with TRBD2. V trimming: 5 bases; J trimming: 2 bases; junction bases outside the gene matches: 6. The length of the CDR3 is 15 residues. Germline assignment: CDR1 SGHVS and CDR2 FQNEAQ. In DNA form, the CDR3 reads TGTGCCAGCAGCCCCACGGGGGGGAACACAGATACGCAGTATTTT. This codes for CASSPTGGNTDTQYF.

The chain joins TRBV20-1 to TRBJ2-5; the match to TRBD2 covers 14 bases. Unmatched junction bases numbered 8, after V lost 4 bases and J lost 4 bases. Germline CDR1 DFQATT, CDR2 SNEGSKA (reference sequence). The CDR3 runs 16 residues. The CDR3 region has the DNA TGCAGTGCTAACGGACCGGGACTAGCGGGAGTAGAGACCCAGTACTTC. Amino acids: CSANGPGLAGVETQYF.

This clonotype has ten or more counts. The chain joins TRBV12-3 or TRBV12-4 to TRBJ2-1, with 12 bases lining up with TRBD1. With V trimmed by 4 bases and J by 6 bases, 7 bases remained unmatched. This CDR3 has 16 residues. The CDR3 protein is CASSWTGTGGFNEQFF. The CDR3 nucleotides are TGTGCCAGCAGTTGGACAGGGACAGGGGGCTTCAATGAGCAGTTCTTC.

The table lists this clonotype with many counts. The rearrangement links TRBV20-1 to TRBJ2-7; tentative D call: TRBD1 (6 bases). From germline, CDR1 is DFQATT and CDR2 SNEGSKA (reference sequence). V dropped 5 bases and J dropped 2 bases, with 22 bases sitting between them. The CDR3 covers 16 residues. The CDR3 region has the DNA TGCAGTGCTGTGAACCCTGAGGGGGACGCAACCTACGAGCAGTACTTC. Residues: CSAVNPEGDATYEQYF.

V and J are TRBV12-1 and TRBJ2-3. TRBV12-1 is shown as a pseudogene. CDR3 length equals 10 residues. CDR3 loop: CASRDGTQYF. CDR3 coding DNA: TGTGCCAGCAGGGATGGTACGCAGTATTTT.

The chain is built from TRBV6-2 or TRBV6-3 and TRBJ2-1; D may be TRBD2 (5 bases). The last part of the DNA fits TRBJ2-7 better; the J call may be wrong. Per the germline V gene, CDR1 is MNHEY and CDR2 is SVGEGT. The CDR3 contains 19 residues. CDR3 nucleotides: TGTGCCAGCAGTTACGTGCGGGCCCCATCAACGAGCTCCTACAATGAGCAGTACTTC. Residues: CASSYVRAPSTSSYNEQYF.

Turning to this clonotype: It may be a read error: a sequence one base away is much more abundant. The chain combines TRBV6-4 with TRBJ2-7, with D possibly matching TRBD2 (6 bases). V lost 4 bases to trimming and J lost 2 bases, with 12 bases between them. The CDR3 spans 14 residues. Germline assignment: CDR1 MRHNA and CDR2 SNTAGT. The CDR3, as DNA: TGTGCCAGCAGTGGCGGGACCTTAGCCTACGAGCAGTACTTC. It encodes CASSGGTLAYEQYF.

To note about this clonotype: This may arise from a read error, as a much more abundant clone is one base away. The chain joins TRBV7-2 to TRBJ2-3; the D gene is possibly TRBD1 (6 bases). V lost 6 bases to trimming and J lost 2 bases, with 18 bases between them. Per the germline V gene, CDR1 is SGHTA and CDR2 is FQGNSA. The CDR3 loop spans 16 amino acids. The CDR3 DNA reads as TGTGCCAGCAGGTCTCCGGGACACTATGCCACAGATACGCAGTATTTT. Encoded protein: CASRSPGHYATDTQYF.